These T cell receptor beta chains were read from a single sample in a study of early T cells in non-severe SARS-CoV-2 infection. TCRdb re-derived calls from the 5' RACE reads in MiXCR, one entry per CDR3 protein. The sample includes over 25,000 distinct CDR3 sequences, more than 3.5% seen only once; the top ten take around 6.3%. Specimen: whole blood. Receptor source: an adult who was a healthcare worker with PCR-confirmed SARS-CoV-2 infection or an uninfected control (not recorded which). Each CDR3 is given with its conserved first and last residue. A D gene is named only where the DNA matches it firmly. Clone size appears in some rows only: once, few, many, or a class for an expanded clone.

cdr3_aa: CASSPPGLAYEQYF; cdr3_nt: TGTGCCAGCAGCCCCCCGGGACTAGCTTACGAGCAGTACTTC; clone_size: NA; d_call: TRBD2; j_call: TRBJ2-7; v_call: TRBV7-2
cdr3_aa: CASSLSGGRSYEQYF; cdr3_nt: TGTGCCAGCAGCTTGAGCGGGGGGAGGTCCTACGAGCAGTACTTC; clone_size: many; d_call: TRBD2; j_call: TRBJ2-7; v_call: TRBV11-2
cdr3_aa: CASSPWTGRANVLTF; cdr3_nt: TGTGCCAGCTCACCTTGGACAGGCAGGGCCAACGTCCTGACTTTC; clone_size: many; d_call: TRBD1; j_call: TRBJ2-6; v_call: TRBV18
cdr3_aa: CASSFTAGGRDIQYF; cdr3_nt: TGCGCCAGCAGCTTCACAGCGGGGGGCCGTGACATTCAGTACTTC; clone_size: many; d_call: TRBD2; j_call: TRBJ2-4; v_call: TRBV5-1
cdr3_aa: CATSDRRVQETQYF; cdr3_nt: TGTGCCACCAGTGACCGAAGGGTACAAGAGACCCAGTACTTC; clone_size: many; d_call: NA; j_call: TRBJ2-5; v_call: TRBV24-1
cdr3_aa: CASSLQGNTIYF; cdr3_nt: TGTGCCAGCAGTCTGCAGGGAAACACCATATATTTT; clone_size: few; d_call: NA; j_call: TRBJ1-3; v_call: TRBV6-2/TRBV6-3
cdr3_aa: CASSLISGGSSYEQYF; cdr3_nt: TGCGCCAGCAGCTTGATCAGCGGGGGGTCCTCCTACGAGCAGTACTTC; clone_size: many; d_call: TRBD2; j_call: TRBJ2-7; v_call: TRBV5-1
cdr3_aa: CASSFTGQRNTGELFF; cdr3_nt: TGTGCCAGCAGTTTCACGGGACAAAGAAACACCGGGGAGCTGTTTTTT; clone_size: few; d_call: NA; j_call: TRBJ2-2; v_call: TRBV6-1
cdr3_aa: CASRAGRGTDTQYF; cdr3_nt: TGTGCCAGCAGGGCGGGGAGGGGGACAGATACGCAGTATTTT; clone_size: many; d_call: NA; j_call: TRBJ2-3; v_call: TRBV2
cdr3_aa: CSARPGGDGYTF; cdr3_nt: TGCAGTGCTAGGCCCGGGGGCGACGGCTACACCTTC; clone_size: NA; d_call: NA; j_call: TRBJ1-2; v_call: TRBV20-1
cdr3_aa: CASSLDGSENTIYF; cdr3_nt: TGTGCCAGCAGCTTGGACGGCTCTGAAAACACCATATATTTT; clone_size: many; d_call: NA; j_call: TRBJ1-3; v_call: TRBV5-4
cdr3_aa: CASSLRDMLFRGYTF; cdr3_nt: TGTGCCAGCAGCCTCCGCGACATGCTTTTTAGGGGCTACACCTTC; clone_size: many; d_call: NA; j_call: TRBJ1-2; v_call: TRBV3-1
cdr3_aa: CASSGTSGRRNGELFF; cdr3_nt: TGTGCCAGTAGTGGAACTAGCGGGAGACGGAACGGGGAGCTGTTTTTT; clone_size: few; d_call: TRBD2; j_call: TRBJ2-2; v_call: TRBV19
cdr3_aa: CASMRQVQGHTGELFF; cdr3_nt: TGTGCCAGCATGAGACAGGTCCAAGGTCACACCGGGGAGCTGTTTTTT; clone_size: few; d_call: NA; j_call: TRBJ2-2; v_call: TRBV7-2
cdr3_aa: CASRDTSYEQYF; cdr3_nt: TGTGCCAGCAGGGACACTAGCTACGAGCAGTACTTC; clone_size: many; d_call: NA; j_call: TRBJ2-7; v_call: TRBV25-1
cdr3_aa: CSVEGTGRGRETQYF; cdr3_nt: TGCAGCGTTGAAGGAACAGGGAGGGGGCGAGAGACCCAGTACTTC; clone_size: many; d_call: NA; j_call: TRBJ2-5; v_call: TRBV29-1
cdr3_aa: CASSLIGTSKTGELFF; cdr3_nt: TGTGCCAGCAGCTTGATAGGGACTAGCAAGACCGGGGAGCTGTTTTTT; clone_size: NA; d_call: TRBD2; j_call: TRBJ2-2; v_call: TRBV7-8
cdr3_aa: CASSSPGPDTQYF; cdr3_nt: TGTGCCAGCAGCTCTCCGGGACCTGATACGCAGTATTTT; clone_size: few; d_call: NA; j_call: TRBJ2-3; v_call: TRBV11-3
cdr3_aa: CASSYSQQGNEQYF; cdr3_nt: TGTGCCAGCAGTTACTCGCAACAGGGGAACGAGCAGTACTTC; clone_size: NA; d_call: TRBD1; j_call: TRBJ2-7; v_call: TRBV6-6
cdr3_aa: CASSRDGGTYNEQFF; cdr3_nt: TGTGCCAGCAGCCGGGACGGAGGGACTTACAATGAGCAGTTCTTC; clone_size: few; d_call: NA; j_call: TRBJ2-1; v_call: TRBV5-4
cdr3_aa: CSVGGVAAGTQYF; cdr3_nt: TGCAGCGTTGGGGGGGTCGCAGCCGGAACCCAGTACTTC; clone_size: many; d_call: NA; j_call: TRBJ2-5; v_call: TRBV29-1
cdr3_aa: CSGTSGVFSYNEQFF; cdr3_nt: TGCAGCGGGACTAGCGGGGTCTTCTCCTACAATGAGCAGTTCTTC; clone_size: many; d_call: TRBD2; j_call: TRBJ2-1; v_call: TRBV29-1
cdr3_aa: CASSNSYNEQFF; cdr3_nt: TGTGCCAGCAGCAATTCCTACAATGAGCAGTTCTTC; clone_size: few; d_call: NA; j_call: TRBJ2-1; v_call: TRBV7-2
cdr3_aa: CASSPSTGTVPKEQYF; cdr3_nt: TGTGCCAGCTCACCGTCGACCGGGACAGTCCCCAAAGAGCAGTACTTC; clone_size: few; d_call: TRBD1; j_call: TRBJ2-7; v_call: TRBV18
cdr3_aa: CASSTGTSAAKNIQYF; cdr3_nt: TGTGCCAGCAGCACCGGGACATCAGCGGCCAAAAACATTCAGTACTTC; clone_size: NA; d_call: NA; j_call: TRBJ2-4; v_call: TRBV11-2
cdr3_aa: CASSPARDYEQYF; cdr3_nt: TGTGCCAGCTCACCTGCCAGGGACTACGAGCAGTACTTC; clone_size: many; d_call: NA; j_call: TRBJ2-7; v_call: TRBV18
cdr3_aa: CASSAASTDTQYF; cdr3_nt: TGCGCCAGCAGCGCCGCTAGCACAGATACGCAGTATTTT; clone_size: many; d_call: NA; j_call: TRBJ2-3; v_call: TRBV5-1
cdr3_aa: CASSDSQAGELFF; cdr3_nt: TGTGCCAGCAGTGACTCACAGGCCGGGGAGCTGTTTTTT; clone_size: many; d_call: NA; j_call: TRBJ2-2; v_call: TRBV6-4
cdr3_aa: CASSKPGGGTEAFF; cdr3_nt: TGTGCCAGCAGCAAACCTGGGGGTGGAACTGAAGCTTTCTTT; clone_size: many; d_call: NA; j_call: TRBJ1-1; v_call: TRBV11-2
cdr3_aa: CASSLTGLASEAFF; cdr3_nt: TGTGCCAGCAGCTTAACAGGGCTTGCCTCAGAAGCTTTCTTT; clone_size: many; d_call: NA; j_call: TRBJ1-1; v_call: TRBV11-2
cdr3_aa: CASSDLGDSYEQYF; cdr3_nt: TGTGCCAGCAGTGATTTGGGGGACTCCTACGAGCAGTACTTC; clone_size: many; d_call: NA; j_call: TRBJ2-7; v_call: TRBV6-1
cdr3_aa: CSARDQDRGGYTF; cdr3_nt: TGCAGTGCTAGAGACCAGGACAGGGGTGGCTACACCTTC; clone_size: many; d_call: TRBD1; j_call: TRBJ1-2; v_call: TRBV20-1
cdr3_aa: CASSTRFWGELFF; cdr3_nt: TGTGCCAGTAGTACCCGCTTCTGGGGGGAGCTGTTTTTT; clone_size: many; d_call: NA; j_call: TRBJ2-2; v_call: TRBV19